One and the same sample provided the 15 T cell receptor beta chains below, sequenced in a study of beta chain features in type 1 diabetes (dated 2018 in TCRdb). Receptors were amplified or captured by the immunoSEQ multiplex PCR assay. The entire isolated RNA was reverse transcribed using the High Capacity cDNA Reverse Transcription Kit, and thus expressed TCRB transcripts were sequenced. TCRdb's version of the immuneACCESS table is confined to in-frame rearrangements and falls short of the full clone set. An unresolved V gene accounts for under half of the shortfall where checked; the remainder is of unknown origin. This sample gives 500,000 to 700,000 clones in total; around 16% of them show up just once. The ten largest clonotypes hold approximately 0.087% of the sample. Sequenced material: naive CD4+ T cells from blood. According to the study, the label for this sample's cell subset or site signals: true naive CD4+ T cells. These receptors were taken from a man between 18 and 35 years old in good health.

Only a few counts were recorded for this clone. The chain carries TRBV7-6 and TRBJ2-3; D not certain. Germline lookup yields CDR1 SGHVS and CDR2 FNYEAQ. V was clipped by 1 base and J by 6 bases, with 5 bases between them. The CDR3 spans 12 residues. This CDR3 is CASSLVSDTQYF. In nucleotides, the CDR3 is TGTGCCAGCAGCTTAGTCTCGGATACGCAGTATTTT.

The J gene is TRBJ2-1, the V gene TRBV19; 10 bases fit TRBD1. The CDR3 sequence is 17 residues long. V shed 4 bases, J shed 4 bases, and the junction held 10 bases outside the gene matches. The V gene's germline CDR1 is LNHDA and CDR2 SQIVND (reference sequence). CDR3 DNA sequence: TGTGCCAGTAGTACACTCCCGGGACAGGGGACATACAATGAGCAGTTCTTC. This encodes CASSTLPGQGTYNEQFF.

CDR3 coding DNA: TGCGCCAGCAGCTTGGTTTCGGGGGCTCTATACATTCAGTACTTC. It codes for CASSLVSGALYIQYF. The rearrangement joins TRBV5-1 to TRBJ2-4; possibly TRBD1 or TRBD2 for D (6 bases each). The ends were cut back, 0 bases at V and 8 bases at J, with 15 bases in the middle. Germline V gene data show CDR1 as SGHRS and CDR2 as YFSETQ. The CDR3 is 15 amino acids.

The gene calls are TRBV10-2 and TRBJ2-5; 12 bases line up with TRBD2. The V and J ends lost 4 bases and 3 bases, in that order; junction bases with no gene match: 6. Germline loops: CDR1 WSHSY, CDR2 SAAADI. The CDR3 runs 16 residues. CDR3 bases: TGCGCCAGCAGTGTTCAGACTAGCGGGGGAAAAGAGACCCAGTACTTC. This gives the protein CASSVQTSGGKETQYF.

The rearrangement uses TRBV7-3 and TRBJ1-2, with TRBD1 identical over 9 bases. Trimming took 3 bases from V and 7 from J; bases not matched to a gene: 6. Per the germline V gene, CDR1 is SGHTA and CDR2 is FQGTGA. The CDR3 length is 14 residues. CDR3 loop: CASSLTGTGSGYTF. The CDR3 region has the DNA TGTGCCAGCAGCTTGACCGGGACAGGGTCTGGCTACACCTTC. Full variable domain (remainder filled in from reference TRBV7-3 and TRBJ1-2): GAGVSQTPSNKVTEKGKYVELRCDPISGHTALYWYRQSLGQGPEFLIYFQGTGAADDSGLPNDRFFAVRPEGSVSTLKIQRTERGDSAVYLCASSLTGTGSGYTFGSGTRLTVV.

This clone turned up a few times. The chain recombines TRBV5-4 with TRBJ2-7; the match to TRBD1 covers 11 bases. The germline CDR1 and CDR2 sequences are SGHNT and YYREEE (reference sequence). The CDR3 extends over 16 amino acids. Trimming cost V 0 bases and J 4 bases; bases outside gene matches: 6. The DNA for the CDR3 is TGTGCCAGCAGCTTGGCAAGGACAGGGGGCAATTACGAGCAGTACTTC. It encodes CASSLARTGGNYEQYF. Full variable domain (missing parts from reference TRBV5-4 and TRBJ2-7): ETGVTQSPTHLIKTRGQQVTLRCSSQSGHNTVSWYQQALGQGPQFIFQYYREEENGRGNFPPRFSGLQFPNYSSELNVNALELDDSALYLCASSLARTGGNYEQYFGPGTRLTVT.

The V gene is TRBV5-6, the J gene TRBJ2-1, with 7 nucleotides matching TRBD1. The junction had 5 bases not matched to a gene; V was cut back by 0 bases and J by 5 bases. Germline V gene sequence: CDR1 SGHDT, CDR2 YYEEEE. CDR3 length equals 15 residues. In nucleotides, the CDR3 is TGTGCCAGCAGCTTGGGGCACAGGGGCCACAATGAGCAGTTCTTC. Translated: CASSLGHRGHNEQFF.

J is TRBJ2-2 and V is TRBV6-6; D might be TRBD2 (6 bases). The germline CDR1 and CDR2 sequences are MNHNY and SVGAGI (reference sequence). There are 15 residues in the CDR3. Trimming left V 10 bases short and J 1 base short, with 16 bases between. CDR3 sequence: CATWRTIKNTGELFF. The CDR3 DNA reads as TGTGCCACCTGGAGGACTATTAAGAACACCGGGGAGCTGTTTTTT.

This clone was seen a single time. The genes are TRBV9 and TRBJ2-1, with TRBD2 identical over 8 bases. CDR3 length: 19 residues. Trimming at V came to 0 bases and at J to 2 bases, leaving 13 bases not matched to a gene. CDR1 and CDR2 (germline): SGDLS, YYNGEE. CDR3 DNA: TGTGCCAGCAGCGTAGACCCGGCGAGCGGGAGAGAAACCTACAATGAGCAGTTCTTC. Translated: CASSVDPASGRETYNEQFF.

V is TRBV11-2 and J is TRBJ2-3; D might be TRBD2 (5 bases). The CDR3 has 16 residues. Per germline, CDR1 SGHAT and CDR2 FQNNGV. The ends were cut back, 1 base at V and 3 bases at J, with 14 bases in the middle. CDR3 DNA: TGTGCCAGCAGCTTAGCCCGGCCCGCGGGTACAGATACGCAGTATTTT. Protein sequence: CASSLARPAGTDTQYF.

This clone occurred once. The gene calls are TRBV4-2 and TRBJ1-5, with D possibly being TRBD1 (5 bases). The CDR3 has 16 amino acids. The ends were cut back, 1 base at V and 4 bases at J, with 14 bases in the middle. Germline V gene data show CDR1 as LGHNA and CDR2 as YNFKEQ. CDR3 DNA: TGTGCCAGCAGCCAAGCCGAGGGTAGGGGTAATCAGCCCCAGCATTTT. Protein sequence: CASSQAEGRGNQPQHF.

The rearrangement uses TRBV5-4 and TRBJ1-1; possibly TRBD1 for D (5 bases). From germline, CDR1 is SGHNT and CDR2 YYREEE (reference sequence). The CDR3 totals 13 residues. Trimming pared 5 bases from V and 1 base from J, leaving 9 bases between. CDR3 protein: CASSFDRNTEAFF. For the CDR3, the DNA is TGTGCCAGCAGTTTCGACAGGAACACTGAAGCTTTCTTT.

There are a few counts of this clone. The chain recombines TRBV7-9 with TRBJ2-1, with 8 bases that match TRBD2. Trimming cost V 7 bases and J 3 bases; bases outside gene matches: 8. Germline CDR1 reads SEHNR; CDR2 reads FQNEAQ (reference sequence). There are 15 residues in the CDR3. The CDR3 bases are TGTGCCAGCAACTCCGCGGGGGGCCACTACAATGAGCAGTTCTTC. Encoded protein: CASNSAGGHYNEQFF.

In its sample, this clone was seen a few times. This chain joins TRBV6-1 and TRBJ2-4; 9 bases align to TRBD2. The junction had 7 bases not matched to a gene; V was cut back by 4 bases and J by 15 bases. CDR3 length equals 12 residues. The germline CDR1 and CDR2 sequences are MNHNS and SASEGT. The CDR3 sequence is CASSVAAGGPYF. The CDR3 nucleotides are TGTGCCAGCAGTGTGGCGGCGGGAGGGCCGTACTTC.

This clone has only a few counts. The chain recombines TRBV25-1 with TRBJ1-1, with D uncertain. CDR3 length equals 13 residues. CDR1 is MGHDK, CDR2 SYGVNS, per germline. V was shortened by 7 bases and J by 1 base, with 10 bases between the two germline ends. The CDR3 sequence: CASNERENTEAFF. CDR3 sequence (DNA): TGTGCCAGCAACGAACGGGAGAACACTGAAGCTTTCTTT. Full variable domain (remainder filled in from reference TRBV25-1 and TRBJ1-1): EADIYQTPRYLVIGTGKKITLECSQTMGHDKMYWYQQDPGMELHLIHYSYGVNSTEKGDLSSESTVSRIRTEHFPLTLESARPSHTSQYLCASNERENTEAFFGQGTRLTVV.